The 6 T cell receptor beta chains given below trace back to one sample, sequenced in a study of cytomegalovirus exposure and HLA in healthy donors. With 60 Vbeta and 13 Jbeta primers, the PCR was carried out. This table comes from immunoSEQ multiplex PCR, and its TCRdb copy is limited to in-frame clones, with some not included. Among 150,000 or so clones listed, more than 70% were seen once. Material: PBMCs. These receptors were taken from a man younger than 45 in good health and CMV-seronegative.

The chain is built from TRBV4-2 and TRBJ2-5, with D possibly TRBD2 on 6 matching bases. Germline CDR1 LGHNA, CDR2 YNFKEQ. CDR3 length: 17 amino acids. V dropped 1 base and J dropped 0 bases, with 15 bases sitting between them. CDR3 nucleotide sequence: TGTGCCAGCAGCCAAGGGTGGGAGGCTTCGTACCAAGAGACCCAGTACTTC. Amino acids: CASSQGWEASYQETQYF.

The V and J genes are TRBV11-3 and TRBJ2-2; no firm D call. The V gene's germline CDR1 is SGHNT and CDR2 YENEEA. V shed 1 base and J shed 6 bases, with 12 bases lying between them. The CDR3 runs to 15 residues. Here the CDR3 DNA reads TGTGCCAGCAGCTTAGTGCATACCCAGGCCGGGGAGCTGTTTTTT. Translated: CASSLVHTQAGELFF.

The rearrangement links TRBV27 to TRBJ2-7, with TRBD2 as a possible D gene (6 bases). The CDR3 runs to 16 residues. V was shortened by 6 bases and J by 6 bases, with 24 bases between the two germline ends. Germline loops: CDR1 MNHEY, CDR2 SMNVEV (reference sequence). CDR3 nucleotides: TGTGCCAGCAGCTCCTTGGGGACTGCCCTTTCAGGCGAGCAGTACTTC. The encoded protein is CASSSLGTALSGEQYF.

The rearrangement links TRBV27 to TRBJ1-2; tentative D call: TRBD1 (6 bases). This CDR3 has 14 amino acids. The germline CDR1 and CDR2 sequences are MNHEY and SMNVEV (reference sequence). Trimming pared 9 bases from V and 4 bases from J, leaving 18 bases between. The CDR3 spells CASGRGGSGYGYTF. The DNA of the CDR3 is TGTGCCAGTGGAAGGGGGGGTAGTGGCTATGGCTACACCTTC.

This clone has only a few counts. The chain carries TRBV27 and TRBJ2-6, with D possibly being TRBD1 (6 bases). Trimming removed 9 bases at V and 0 bases at J, with 9 bases between. The V gene's germline CDR1 is MNHEY and CDR2 SMNVEV (reference sequence). There are 14 residues in the CDR3. The CDR3 is CASNRVSGANVLTF. The DNA for the CDR3 is TGTGCCAGTAACAGGGTCTCTGGGGCCAACGTCCTGACTTTC.

This sequence joins TRBV5-1 and TRBJ1-2; 11 nucleotides align to TRBD1. There are 15 residues in the CDR3. The germline V gene has CDR1 SGHRS and CDR2 YFSETQ. With V trimmed by 4 bases and J by 5 bases, 7 bases remained unmatched. In DNA form, the CDR3 reads TGCGCCAGCAGCGCCGGACAGGGGGCGTTTTATGGCTACACCTTC. It codes for CASSAGQGAFYGYTF.